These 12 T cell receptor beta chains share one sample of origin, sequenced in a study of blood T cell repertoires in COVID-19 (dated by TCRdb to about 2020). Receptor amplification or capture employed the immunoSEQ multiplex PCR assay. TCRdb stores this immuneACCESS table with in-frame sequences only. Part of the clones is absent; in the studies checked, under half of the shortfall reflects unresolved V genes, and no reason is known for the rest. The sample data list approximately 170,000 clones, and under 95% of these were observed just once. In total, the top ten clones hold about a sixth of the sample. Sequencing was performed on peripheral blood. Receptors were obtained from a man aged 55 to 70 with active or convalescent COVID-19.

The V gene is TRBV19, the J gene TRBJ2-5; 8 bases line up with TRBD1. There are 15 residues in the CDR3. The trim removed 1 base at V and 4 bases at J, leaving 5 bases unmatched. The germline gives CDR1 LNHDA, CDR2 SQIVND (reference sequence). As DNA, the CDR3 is TGTGCCAGTAGTATAGGGGCAGGGGGCGGAGAGACCCAGTACTTC. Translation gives CASSIGAGGGETQYF.

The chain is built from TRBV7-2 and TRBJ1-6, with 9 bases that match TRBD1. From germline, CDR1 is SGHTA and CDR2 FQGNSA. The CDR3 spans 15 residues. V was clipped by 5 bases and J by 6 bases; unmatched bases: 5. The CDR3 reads CASSAQTGGNSPLHF. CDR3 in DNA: TGTGCCAGCAGCGCCCAGACAGGGGGTAATTCACCCCTCCACTTT. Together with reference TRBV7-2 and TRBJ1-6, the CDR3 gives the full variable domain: GAGVSQSPSNKVTEKGKDVELRCDPISGHTALYWYRQSLGQGLEFLIYFQGNSAPDKSGLPSDRFSAERTGGSVSTLTIQRTQQEDSAVYLCASSAQTGGNSPLHFGNGTRLTVT.

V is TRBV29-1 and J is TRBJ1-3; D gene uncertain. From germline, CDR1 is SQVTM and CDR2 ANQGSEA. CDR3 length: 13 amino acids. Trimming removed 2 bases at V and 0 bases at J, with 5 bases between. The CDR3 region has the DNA TGCAGCGTTGAACCCCACTCTGGAAACACCATATATTTT. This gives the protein CSVEPHSGNTIYF.

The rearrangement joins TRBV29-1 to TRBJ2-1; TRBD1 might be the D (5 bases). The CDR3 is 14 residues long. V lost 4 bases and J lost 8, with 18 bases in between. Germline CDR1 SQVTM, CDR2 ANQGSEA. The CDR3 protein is CSVGRSRGQDEQFF. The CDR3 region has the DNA TGCAGCGTTGGAAGAAGTAGGGGTCAGGATGAGCAGTTCTTC.

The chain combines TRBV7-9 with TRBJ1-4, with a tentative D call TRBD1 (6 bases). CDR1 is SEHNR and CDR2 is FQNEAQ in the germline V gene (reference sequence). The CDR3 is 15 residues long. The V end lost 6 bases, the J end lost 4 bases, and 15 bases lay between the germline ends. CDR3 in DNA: TGTGCCAGCAGTCAACAGGGAGGGAGTAATGAAAAACTGTTTTTT. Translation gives CASSQQGGSNEKLFF.

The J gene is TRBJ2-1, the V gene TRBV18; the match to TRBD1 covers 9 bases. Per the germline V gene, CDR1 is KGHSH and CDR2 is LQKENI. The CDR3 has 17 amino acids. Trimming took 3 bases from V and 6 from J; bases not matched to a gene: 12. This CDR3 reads CASSPYGTGSVVNEQFF. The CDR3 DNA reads TGTGCCAGCTCACCCTACGGGACAGGGAGTGTTGTCAATGAGCAGTTCTTC.

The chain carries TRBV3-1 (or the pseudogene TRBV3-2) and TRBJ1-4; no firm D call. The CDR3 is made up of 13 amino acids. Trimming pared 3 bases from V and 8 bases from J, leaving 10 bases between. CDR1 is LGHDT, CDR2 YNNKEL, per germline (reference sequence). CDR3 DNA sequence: TGTGCCAGCAGCCAGTCGTCGGGGGAAAAACTGTTTTTT. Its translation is CASSQSSGEKLFF.

The CDR3 nucleotides read TGCGCCAGCAGCTTGGAGAAAGCGAACACTGAAGCTTTCTTT. Translating gives CASSLEKANTEAFF. The chain recombines TRBV5-1 with TRBJ1-1, with no clear D. CDR3 length: 14 amino acids. Germline CDR1 SGHRS, CDR2 YFSETQ. The ends were cut back, 0 bases at V and 1 base at J, with 7 bases in the middle.

The CDR3 spells CASTTGNTEAFF. DNA for the CDR3: TGTGCCAGCACCACAGGGAACACTGAAGCTTTCTTT. The chain has TRBV19 and TRBJ1-1, with D possibly TRBD1 on 5 matching bases. V was cut by 9 bases and J by 1 base, with 9 bases left in between. The CDR3 consists of 12 residues. The germline gives CDR1 LNHDA, CDR2 SQIVND (reference sequence).

The CDR3 region is CASSLDKGQGGYTF. DNA for the CDR3: TGTGCCAGCAGCTTAGATAAGGGACAGGGAGGCTACACCTTC. V and J are TRBV11-2 and TRBJ1-2; TRBD1 aligns across 9 bases. There are 14 residues in the CDR3. The V gene end was trimmed by 0 bases and the J gene end by 8 bases; junction bases not matched to a gene: 4. Germline-derived CDR1 and CDR2 are SGHAT and FQNNGV. The full variable domain, completed using reference TRBV11-2 and TRBJ1-2, is EAGVAQSPRYKIIEKRQSVAFWCNPISGHATLYWYQQILGQGPKLLIQFQNNGVVDDSQLPKDRFSAERLKGVDSTLKIQPAKLEDSAVYLCASSLDKGQGGYTFGSGTRLTVV.

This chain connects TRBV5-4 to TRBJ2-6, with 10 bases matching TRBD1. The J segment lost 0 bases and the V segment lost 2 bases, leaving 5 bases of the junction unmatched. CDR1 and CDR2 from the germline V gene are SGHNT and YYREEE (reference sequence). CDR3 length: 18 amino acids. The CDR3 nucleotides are TGTGCCAGCAGCTTACCGGGACAGGGGACCTCTGGGGCCAACGTCCTGACTTTC. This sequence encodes CASSLPGQGTSGANVLTF.

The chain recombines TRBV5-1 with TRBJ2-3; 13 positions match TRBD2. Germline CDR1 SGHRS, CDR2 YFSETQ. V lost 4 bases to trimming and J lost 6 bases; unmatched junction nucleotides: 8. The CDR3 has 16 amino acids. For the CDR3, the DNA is TGCGCCAGCAGCACGCGACTAGCGGGGGGCCTGGATACGCAGTATTTT. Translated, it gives CASSTRLAGGLDTQYF.